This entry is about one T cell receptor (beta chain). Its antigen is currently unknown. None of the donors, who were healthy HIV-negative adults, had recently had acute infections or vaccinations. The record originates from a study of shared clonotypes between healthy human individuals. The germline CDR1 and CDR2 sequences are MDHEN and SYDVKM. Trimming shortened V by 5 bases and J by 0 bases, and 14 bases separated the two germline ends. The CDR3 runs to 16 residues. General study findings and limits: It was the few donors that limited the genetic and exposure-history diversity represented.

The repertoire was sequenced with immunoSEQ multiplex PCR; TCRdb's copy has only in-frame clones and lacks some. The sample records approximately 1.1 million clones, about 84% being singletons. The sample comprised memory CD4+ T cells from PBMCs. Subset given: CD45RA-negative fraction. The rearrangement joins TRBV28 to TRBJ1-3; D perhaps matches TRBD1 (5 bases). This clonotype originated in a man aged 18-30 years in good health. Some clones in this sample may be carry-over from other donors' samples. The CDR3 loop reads CASSQGTAGSGNTIYF. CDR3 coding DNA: TGTGCCAGCAGTCAAGGGACCGCCGGCTCTGGAAACACCATATATTTT.